This TCR beta chain was sequenced for a study of OX40 agonist ivuxolimab in advanced cancers. The germline V gene has CDR1 SGHTA and CDR2 FQGNSA. Deletions cut 5 bases from V and 6 bases from J, with 21 bases between. This CDR3 is 16 amino acids long. The assay was immunoSEQ multiplex PCR, and TCRdb's table has in-frame clones only and misses some. The sample records about 84,000 clones, around 84% being singletons. This clonotype originated in an adult with an advanced solid tumor such as melanoma, head and neck, liver or kidney cancer. Sample: CD4+ or CD8+ T cells sorted from blood, taken in a trial of the OX40 agonist ivuxolimab. The J gene is TRBJ2-3, the V gene TRBV7-2; the D call may be TRBD1 or TRBD2 (5 bases each). The CDR3: CASSDRGRSSGDTQYF. As DNA, the CDR3 is TGTGCCAGCAGCGACCGGGGCAGGTCCTCTGGGGATACGCAGTATTTT. Supplemented by reference TRBV7-2 and TRBJ2-3, the full variable domain reads GAGVSQSPSNKVTEKGKDVELRCDPISGHTALYWYRQSLGQGLEFLIYFQGNSAPDKSGLPSDRFSAERTGGSVSTLTIQRTQQEDSAVYLCASSDRGRSSGDTQYFGPGTRLTVL.